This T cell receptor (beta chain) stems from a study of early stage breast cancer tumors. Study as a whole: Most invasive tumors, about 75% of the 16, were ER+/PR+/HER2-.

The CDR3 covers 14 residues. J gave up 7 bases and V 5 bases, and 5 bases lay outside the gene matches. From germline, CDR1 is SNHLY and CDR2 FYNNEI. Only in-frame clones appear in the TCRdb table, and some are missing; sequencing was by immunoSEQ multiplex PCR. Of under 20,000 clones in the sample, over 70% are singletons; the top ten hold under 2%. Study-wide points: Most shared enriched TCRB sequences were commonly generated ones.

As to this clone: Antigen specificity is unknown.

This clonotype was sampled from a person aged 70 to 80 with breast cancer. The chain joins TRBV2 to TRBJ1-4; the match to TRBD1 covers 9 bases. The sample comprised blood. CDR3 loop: CASSTGTGLEKLFF. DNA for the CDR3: TGTGCCAGCAGTACCGGGACAGGGCTTGAAAAACTGTTTTTT.